Below are 26 T cell receptor beta chains sequenced from a single sample in a study of T-cell memory formation after mild COVID-19. TCRdb reanalysed the 5' RACE reads using MiXCR and keeps one entry per CDR3 protein. This sample has roughly 150,000 distinct CDR3 sequences, with 11% to 15% found just once. Source material: PBMCs or a T cell subset sorted from them (not recorded which). These receptors all come from an adult woman who had mild COVID-19 (a few samples of this study predate the infection). Cell type and time point are not known.

This clonotype was seen only a few times. CDR3 DNA: TGTGCCAGCTCACCCGGGACGGCGACCTACAATGAGCAGTTCTTC. It codes for CASSPGTATYNEQFF. The chain is built from TRBV18 and TRBJ2-1, with D possibly called TRBD1 or TRBD2 (5 bases each). Germline V gene lookup returns CDR1 KGHSH and CDR2 LQKENI. V shed 3 bases and J shed 2 bases, with 11 bases lying between them. The CDR3 consists of 15 residues.

This clonotype was picked up a small number of times. The chain recombines TRBV6-2 or TRBV6-3 with TRBJ1-6, with D tentatively TRBD1 (5 bases). The CDR3 is 16 residues long. The germline V gene has CDR1 MNHEY and CDR2 SVGEGT. Trimming left V 5 bases short and J 7 bases short, with 18 bases between. CDR3 sequence (DNA): TGTGCCAGCAGTAAAATACAGGACGCCCCGAATTCACCCCTCCACTTT. Protein sequence: CASSKIQDAPNSPLHF.

The chain carries TRBV19 and TRBJ2-1, with D unresolved. This CDR3 has 12 residues. Looked up from germline, CDR1 is LNHDA and CDR2 is SQIVND (reference sequence). The germline V and J ends were trimmed by 3 bases and 4 bases, with 4 bases remaining between them. The CDR3 loop reads CASSMLYNEQFF. The CDR3 DNA reads TGTGCCAGTAGTATGCTGTACAATGAGCAGTTCTTC.

This clonotype was seen a handful of times. The CDR3 here is CASSVEAGGYEQYF. The CDR3 coding sequence is TGTGCCAGCAGCGTAGAAGCGGGAGGATACGAGCAGTACTTC. This chain joins TRBV9 and TRBJ2-7; the match to TRBD2 covers 9 bases. The V gene end was trimmed by 0 bases and the J gene end by 4 bases; junction bases not matched to a gene: 2. Germline CDR1 reads SGDLS; CDR2 reads YYNGEE. CDR3 length: 14 amino acids. Supplemented by reference TRBV9 and TRBJ2-7, the full variable domain reads DSGVTQTPKHLITATGQRVTLRCSPRSGDLSVYWYQQSLDQGLQFLIQYYNGEERAKGNILERFSAQQFPDLHSELNLSSLELGDSALYFCASSVEAGGYEQYFGPGTRLTVT.

This chain connects TRBV11-3 to TRBJ2-1, with D perhaps being TRBD1 or TRBD2 (5 bases each). CDR3 length equals 14 residues. Germline V gene data show CDR1 as SGHNT and CDR2 as YENEEA. Trimming stripped 2 bases from V and 6 bases from J, with 11 bases between. The CDR3 reads CASSLRGAGNEQFF. CDR3 coding DNA: TGTGCCAGCAGCTTAAGGGGCGCGGGCAATGAGCAGTTCTTC.

This clonotype was counted ten times or more. The chain couples TRBV7-9 to TRBJ1-5; no firm D call. Looked up from germline, CDR1 is SEHNR and CDR2 is FQNEAQ (reference sequence). The V end lost 4 bases, the J end lost 0 bases, and 4 bases lay between the germline ends. The CDR3 is made up of 13 amino acids. The CDR3 here is CASSSDSNQPQHF. DNA for the CDR3: TGTGCCAGCAGCTCTGATAGCAATCAGCCCCAGCATTTT.

The chain uses TRBV13 and TRBJ2-7; TRBD2 matches at 9 bases. CDR1 is PRHDT, CDR2 FYEKMQ, per germline (reference sequence). CDR3 size: 14 residues. Trimming removed 1 base from V and 4 bases from J; junction bases left unmatched: 2. The CDR3 bases are TGTGCCAGCAGCTTAGAAGCGGGGGGTTACGAGCAGTACTTC. This sequence encodes CASSLEAGGYEQYF.

This clonotype has just a few counts. J is TRBJ2-7 and V is TRBV11-2; D remains unclear. The V and J ends lost 3 bases and 0 bases respectively, with 12 bases between them. The CDR3 is 15 amino acids. Germline CDR1 SGHAT, CDR2 FQNNGV. CDR3 DNA: TGTGCCAGCAGCTTGATGAGGACCCGCTCCTACGAGCAGTACTTC. As protein: CASSLMRTRSYEQYF.

This clonotype was seen repeatedly, ten times or more. In DNA, the CDR3 is TGTGCCAGCAACCTTAGGACAGGGTACGTGAACACTGAAGCTTTCTTT. Protein product: CASNLRTGYVNTEAFF. The chain combines TRBV5-5 with TRBJ1-1; 8 nucleotides agree with TRBD1. The germline V gene has CDR1 SGHKS and CDR2 YYEKEE (reference sequence). V was clipped by 6 bases and J by 0 bases; unmatched bases: 10. The CDR3 consists of 16 residues.

Only a few counts were recorded for this clonotype. The chain carries TRBV6-5 and TRBJ2-2, with D maybe TRBD1 (6 bases). The CDR3 contains 15 residues. Per the germline V gene, CDR1 is MNHEY and CDR2 is SVGAGI. Deletions cut 6 bases from V and 1 base from J, with 12 bases between. The CDR3 coding sequence is TGTGCCAGCAGAGGCCGGACAGTGAACACCGGGGAGCTGTTTTTT. As protein: CASRGRTVNTGELFF.

V gene TRBV29-1 combines with J gene TRBJ2-2; D is uncertain. CDR1 is SQVTM and CDR2 is ANQGSEA in the germline V gene. Deletions cut 4 bases from V and 6 bases from J, with 3 bases between. This CDR3 contains 10 residues. Here the CDR3 reads CSVGSGELFF. The DNA of the CDR3 is TGCAGCGTTGGGTCCGGGGAGCTGTTTTTT.

This clonotype was counted a few times. The J gene is TRBJ2-1, the V gene TRBV11-3, with TRBD2 identical over 11 bases. Germline loops: CDR1 SGHNT, CDR2 YENEEA. This CDR3 has 16 amino acids. The ends lost 5 bases at V and 4 bases at J; junction bases unmatched: 7. CDR3 sequence: CASSPWTSGLYNEQFF. CDR3 DNA: TGTGCCAGCAGCCCCTGGACTAGCGGGCTTTACAATGAGCAGTTCTTC.

This clonotype counts as medium-sized. The chain combines TRBV14 with TRBJ2-1, with 9 positions matching TRBD2. There are 15 residues in the CDR3. Looked up from germline, CDR1 is SGHDN and CDR2 is FVKESK. V trimming: 4 bases; J trimming: 5 bases; junction bases outside the gene matches: 6. For the CDR3, the DNA is TGTGCCAGCAGCCTGTTAGCGGGAGTCCACAATGAGCAGTTCTTC. Translating it yields CASSLLAGVHNEQFF.

The V gene is TRBV4-1, the J gene TRBJ1-1; tentatively, D is TRBD1 (6 bases). Trimming took 0 bases from V and 1 from J, leaving 12 bases between them. The CDR3 has 16 amino acids. Germline values: CDR1 MGHRA, CDR2 YSYEKL. The CDR3 DNA sequence: TGCGCCAGCAGCCAAGATCCCGGGACACCGAACACTGAAGCTTTCTTT. Amino acids: CASSQDPGTPNTEAFF.

This clonotype was observed a few times. The CDR3 nucleotides read TGTGCCAGCAGCAACCGGGACAGGGTCGTCACTGAAGCTTTCTTT. As protein: CASSNRDRVVTEAFF. The chain employs TRBV7-9 and TRBJ1-1, with TRBD1 matching over 9 bases. The V and J ends lost 5 bases and 4 bases, in that order; junction bases with no gene match: 8. Germline CDR1 SEHNR, CDR2 FQNEAQ (reference sequence). The CDR3 consists of 15 residues.

This clonotype was observed a few times. The CDR3 DNA sequence: TGTGCCAGCAGCCAAGATCTTTTTTCGGATGAGCAGTTCTTC. Its translation is CASSQDLFSDEQFF. J is TRBJ2-1 and V is TRBV4-2; D is undetermined. This CDR3 contains 14 residues. CDR1 LGHNA and CDR2 YNFKEQ come from the germline V gene. Trimming took 0 bases from V and 8 from J, leaving 11 bases between them.

This clonotype has only a few counts. CDR3: CASSAGGSSSYNSPLHF. CDR3 nucleotide sequence: TGTGCCAGCAGCGCCGGGGGATCGAGCTCCTATAATTCACCCCTCCACTTT. V and J are TRBV9 and TRBJ1-6, with D perhaps matching TRBD1 (5 bases). From germline, CDR1 is SGDLS and CDR2 YYNGEE. The CDR3 loop spans 17 amino acids. Trimming stripped 3 bases from V and 0 bases from J, with 13 bases between.

The chain has TRBV4-1 and TRBJ1-1; possibly TRBD1 for D (5 bases). The CDR3 is 16 residues long. Per the germline V gene, CDR1 is MGHRA and CDR2 is YSYEKL. The V end was cut by 3 bases, the J end by 3 bases, with 17 bases between. As DNA, the CDR3 is TGCGCCAGCAGCCATGAGATATCAGGGTTTGACACTGAAGCTTTCTTT. Translating gives CASSHEISGFDTEAFF.

The chain uses TRBV7-9 and TRBJ2-1; TRBD2 matches at 13 bases. With 5 bases clipped from V and 9 bases from J, the junction kept 7 bases outside the gene matches. CDR3 size: 15 residues. Germline CDR1 SEHNR, CDR2 FQNEAQ (reference sequence). The CDR3 is CASSGLAGVGGEQFF. CDR3 coding DNA: TGTGCCAGCAGCGGACTAGCGGGAGTTGGTGGTGAGCAGTTCTTC. Complete variable domain (other parts from reference TRBV7-9 and TRBJ2-1): DTGVSQNPRHKITKRGQNVTFRCDPISEHNRLYWYRQTLGQGPEFLTYFQNEAQLEKSRLLSDRFSAERPKGSFSTLEIQRTEQGDSAMYLCASSGLAGVGGEQFFGPGTRLTVL.

A few counts support this clonotype. The gene calls are TRBV5-5 and TRBJ2-3; the match to TRBD1 covers 9 bases. V lost 4 bases to trimming and J lost 6 bases; unmatched junction nucleotides: 6. Looked up from germline, CDR1 is SGHKS and CDR2 is YYEKEE (reference sequence). CDR3 length equals 14 residues. The CDR3 region is CASSPGTGPDTQYF. As DNA, the CDR3 is TGTGCCAGCAGCCCTGGGACAGGGCCTGATACGCAGTATTTT. The whole variable domain, remainder taken from reference TRBV5-5 and TRBJ2-3, is DAGVTQSPTHLIKTRGQQVTLRCSPISGHKSVSWYQQVLGQGPQFIFQYYEKEERGRGNFPDRFSARQFPNYSSELNVNALLLGDSALYLCASSPGTGPDTQYFGPGTRLTVL.

The J gene is TRBJ2-5, the V gene TRBV27; tentative D call: TRBD2 (5 bases). From germline, CDR1 is MNHEY and CDR2 SMNVEV (reference sequence). CDR3 length: 14 amino acids. V was clipped by 3 bases and J by 5 bases, with 13 bases between them. The CDR3 DNA reads TGTGCCAGCAGTTTTCGGGAAGGCGGGGAGACCCAGTACTTC. Amino acid sequence: CASSFREGGETQYF.

The chain carries TRBV4-1 and TRBJ2-5, with unresolved D. From germline, CDR1 is MGHRA and CDR2 YSYEKL. Trimming took off 2 bases at V and 2 bases at J, with 9 bases between the two ends. The CDR3 is made up of 14 amino acids. The CDR3 nucleotides read TGCGCCAGCAGCCAACTAAGATTTCAAGAGACCCAGTACTTC. Amino acid sequence: CASSQLRFQETQYF.

This clonotype was seen a handful of times. The CDR3 DNA reads TGTGCCAGCAGCTTAGTAACCCCGGGACCAGAAAAGGATACGCAGTATTTT. It encodes CASSLVTPGPEKDTQYF. The chain recombines TRBV7-9 with TRBJ2-3; D is perhaps TRBD1 or TRBD2 (5 bases each). The CDR3 sequence is 17 residues long. Germline CDR1 and CDR2: SEHNR and FQNEAQ (reference sequence). Trimming took 1 base from V and 6 from J, leaving 20 bases between them.

V gene TRBV24-1 combines with J gene TRBJ1-2; D not certain. V dropped 8 bases and J dropped 1 base, with 7 bases sitting between them. CDR3 length: 12 amino acids. Germline assignment: CDR1 KGHDR and CDR2 SFDVKD. In nucleotides, the CDR3 is TGTGCCACCAATCAGGATAACTATGGCTACACCTTC. Amino acid sequence: CATNQDNYGYTF.

V usage is TRBV7-9 and J usage is TRBJ2-7; D might be TRBD1 (5 bases). Germline CDR1 reads SEHNR; CDR2 reads FQNEAQ (reference sequence). Trimming pared 5 bases from V and 6 bases from J, leaving 14 bases between. CDR3 length: 13 residues. This CDR3 is CASSAQGLFEQYF. CDR3 nucleotides: TGTGCCAGCAGCGCGCAGGGTCTTTTCGAGCAGTACTTC. The full variable domain, completed using reference TRBV7-9 and TRBJ2-7, is DTGVSQNPRHKITKRGQNVTFRCDPISEHNRLYWYRQTLGQGPEFLTYFQNEAQLEKSRLLSDRFSAERPKGSFSTLEIQRTEQGDSAMYLCASSAQGLFEQYFGPGTRLTVT.

The V gene is TRBV29-1, the J gene TRBJ1-2; 7 bases line up with TRBD1. The CDR3 covers 11 residues. Trimming at V came to 7 bases and at J to 7 bases, leaving 6 bases not matched to a gene. The germline gives CDR1 SQVTM, CDR2 ANQGSEA. The CDR3 region is CSDDREGGYTF. The CDR3 region has the DNA TGCAGCGACGACAGGGAAGGTGGCTACACCTTC. Combining the CDR3 with reference TRBV29-1 and TRBJ1-2 gives the whole variable domain SAVISQKPSRDICQRGTSLTIQCQVDSQVTMMFWYRQQPGQSLTLIATANQGSEATYESGFVIDKFPISRPNLTFSTLTVSNMSPEDSSIYLCSDDREGGYTFGSGTRLTVV.